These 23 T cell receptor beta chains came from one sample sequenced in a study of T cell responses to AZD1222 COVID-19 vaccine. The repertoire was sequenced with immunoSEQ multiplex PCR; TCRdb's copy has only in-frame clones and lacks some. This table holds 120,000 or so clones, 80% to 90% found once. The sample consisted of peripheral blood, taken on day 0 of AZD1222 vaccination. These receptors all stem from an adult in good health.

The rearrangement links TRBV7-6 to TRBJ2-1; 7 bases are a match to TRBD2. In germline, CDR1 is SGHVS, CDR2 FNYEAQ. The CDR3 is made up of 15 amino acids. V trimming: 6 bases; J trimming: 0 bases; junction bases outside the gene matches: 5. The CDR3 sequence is CASRMGGSSYNEQFF. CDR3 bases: TGTGCCAGCAGGATGGGAGGGAGCTCCTACAATGAGCAGTTCTTC. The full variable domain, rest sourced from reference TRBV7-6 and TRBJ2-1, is GAGVSQSPRYKVTKRGQDVALRCDPISGHVSLYWYRQALGQGPEFLTYFNYEAQQDKSGLPNDRFSAERPEGSISTLTIQRTEQRDSAMYRCASRMGGSSYNEQFFGPGTRLTVL.

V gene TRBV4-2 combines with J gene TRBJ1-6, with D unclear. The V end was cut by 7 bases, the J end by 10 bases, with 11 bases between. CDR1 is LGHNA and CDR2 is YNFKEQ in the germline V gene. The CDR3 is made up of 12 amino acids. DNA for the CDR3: TGTGCCAGCACTAACCGGGAGTCACCCCTCCACTTT. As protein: CASTNRESPLHF.

This CDR3 reads CASSLGTTNTEAFF. Written as DNA, the CDR3 is TGTGCCAGCAGCCTCGGGACGACGAACACTGAAGCTTTCTTT. This chain links TRBV3-1 (or the pseudogene TRBV3-2) with TRBJ1-1, with TRBD1 as a possible D gene (5 bases). Between the trimmed V and J ends, which lost 4 bases and 1 base, there was a span of 10 bases. Germline V gene data show CDR1 as LGHDT and CDR2 as YNNKEL (reference sequence). The CDR3 length is 14 residues.

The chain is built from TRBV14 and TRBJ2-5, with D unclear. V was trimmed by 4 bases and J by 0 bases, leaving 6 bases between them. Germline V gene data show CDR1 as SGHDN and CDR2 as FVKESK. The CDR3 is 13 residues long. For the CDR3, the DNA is TGTGCCAGCAGCCGTCAGTACCAAGAGACCCAGTACTTC. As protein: CASSRQYQETQYF.

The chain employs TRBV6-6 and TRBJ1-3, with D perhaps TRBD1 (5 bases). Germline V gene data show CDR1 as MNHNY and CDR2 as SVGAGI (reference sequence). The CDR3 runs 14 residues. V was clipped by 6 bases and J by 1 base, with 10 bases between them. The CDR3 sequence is CASSLQGSGNTIYF. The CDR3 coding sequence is TGTGCCAGCAGCTTGCAGGGATCTGGAAACACCATATATTTT.

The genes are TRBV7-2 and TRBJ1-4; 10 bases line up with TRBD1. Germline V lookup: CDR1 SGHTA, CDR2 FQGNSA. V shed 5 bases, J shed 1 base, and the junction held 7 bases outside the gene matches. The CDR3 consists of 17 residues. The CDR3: CASSPSRDRGTNEKLFF. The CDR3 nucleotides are TGTGCCAGCAGCCCGTCCCGGGACAGGGGAACTAATGAAAAACTGTTTTTT.

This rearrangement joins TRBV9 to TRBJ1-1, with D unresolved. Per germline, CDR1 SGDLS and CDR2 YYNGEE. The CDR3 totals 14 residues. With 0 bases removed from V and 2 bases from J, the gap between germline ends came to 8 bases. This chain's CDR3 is CASSVGPGNTEAFF. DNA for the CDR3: TGTGCCAGCAGCGTAGGCCCAGGAAACACTGAAGCTTTCTTT.

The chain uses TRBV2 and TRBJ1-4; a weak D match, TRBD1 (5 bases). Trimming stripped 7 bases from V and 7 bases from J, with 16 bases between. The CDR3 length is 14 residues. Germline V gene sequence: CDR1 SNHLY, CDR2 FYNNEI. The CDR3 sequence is CASIERGASEKLFF. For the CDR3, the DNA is TGTGCCAGCATCGAAAGGGGAGCCTCTGAAAAACTGTTTTTT.

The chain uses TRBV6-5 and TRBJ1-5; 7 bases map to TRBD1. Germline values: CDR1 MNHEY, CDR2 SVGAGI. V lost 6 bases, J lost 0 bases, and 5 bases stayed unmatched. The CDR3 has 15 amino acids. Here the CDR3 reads CASSRQGYSNQPQHF. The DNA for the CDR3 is TGTGCCAGCAGCAGACAGGGTTATAGCAATCAGCCCCAGCATTTT.

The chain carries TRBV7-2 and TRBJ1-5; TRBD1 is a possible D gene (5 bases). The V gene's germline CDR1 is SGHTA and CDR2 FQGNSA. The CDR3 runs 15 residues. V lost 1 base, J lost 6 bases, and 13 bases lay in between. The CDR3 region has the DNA TGTGCCAGCAGCTTAGGTGCCGGGGGAAGTCAGCCCCAGCATTTT. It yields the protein CASSLGAGGSQPQHF.

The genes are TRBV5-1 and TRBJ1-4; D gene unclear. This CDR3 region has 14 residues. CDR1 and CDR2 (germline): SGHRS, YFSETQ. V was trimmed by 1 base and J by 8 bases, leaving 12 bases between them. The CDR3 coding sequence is TGCGCCAGCAGCTTGTGGGAAGCCGGAGAAAAACTGTTTTTT. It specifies CASSLWEAGEKLFF.

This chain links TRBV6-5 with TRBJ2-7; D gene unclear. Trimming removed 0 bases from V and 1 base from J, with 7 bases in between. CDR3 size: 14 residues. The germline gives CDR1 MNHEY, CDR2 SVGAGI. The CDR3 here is CASSYSGRSYEQYF. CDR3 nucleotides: TGTGCCAGCAGTTACTCAGGCAGATCCTACGAGCAGTACTTC.

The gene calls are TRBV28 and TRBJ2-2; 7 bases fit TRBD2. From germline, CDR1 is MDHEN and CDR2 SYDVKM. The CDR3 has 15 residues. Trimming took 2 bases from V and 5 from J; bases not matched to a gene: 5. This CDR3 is CASSLGGRETGELFF. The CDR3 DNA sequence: TGTGCCAGCAGTTTAGGTGGGAGGGAAACCGGGGAGCTGTTTTTT.

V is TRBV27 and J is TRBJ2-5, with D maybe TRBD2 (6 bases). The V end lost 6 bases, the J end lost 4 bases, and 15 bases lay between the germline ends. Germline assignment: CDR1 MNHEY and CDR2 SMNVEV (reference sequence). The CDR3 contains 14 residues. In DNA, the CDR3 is TGTGCCAGCAGCCCGACGGGGGTAAGAGAGACCCAGTACTTC. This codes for CASSPTGVRETQYF.

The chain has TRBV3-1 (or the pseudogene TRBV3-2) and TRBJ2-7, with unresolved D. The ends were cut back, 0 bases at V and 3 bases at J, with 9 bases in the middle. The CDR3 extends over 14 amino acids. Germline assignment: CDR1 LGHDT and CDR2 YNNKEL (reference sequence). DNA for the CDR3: TGTGCCAGCAGCCAAGAATCTGGCCACTACGAGCAGTACTTC. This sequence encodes CASSQESGHYEQYF.

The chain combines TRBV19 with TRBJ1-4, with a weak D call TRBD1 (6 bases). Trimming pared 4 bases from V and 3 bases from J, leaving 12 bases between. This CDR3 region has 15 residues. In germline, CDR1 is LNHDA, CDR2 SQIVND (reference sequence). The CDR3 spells CASSTYRDPNEKLFF. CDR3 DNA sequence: TGTGCCAGTAGTACTTACAGGGATCCTAATGAAAAACTGTTTTTT.

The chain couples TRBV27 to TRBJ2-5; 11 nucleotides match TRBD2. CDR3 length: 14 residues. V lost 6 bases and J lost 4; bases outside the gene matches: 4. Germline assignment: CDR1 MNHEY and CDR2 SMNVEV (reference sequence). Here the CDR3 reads CASSLAGGRETQYF. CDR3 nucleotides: TGTGCCAGCAGCTTAGCGGGAGGGAGAGAGACCCAGTACTTC.

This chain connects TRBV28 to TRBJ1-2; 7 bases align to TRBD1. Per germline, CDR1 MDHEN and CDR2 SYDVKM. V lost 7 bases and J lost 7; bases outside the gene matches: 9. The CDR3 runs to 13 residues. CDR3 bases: TGTGCCAGCACTGAAGACAGGGCCCCTGGCTACACCTTC. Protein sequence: CASTEDRAPGYTF.

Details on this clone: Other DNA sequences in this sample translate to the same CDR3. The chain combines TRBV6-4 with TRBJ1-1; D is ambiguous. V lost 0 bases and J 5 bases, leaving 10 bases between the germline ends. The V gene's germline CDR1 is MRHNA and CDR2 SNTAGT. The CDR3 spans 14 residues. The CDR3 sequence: CASSDSSLGTEAFF. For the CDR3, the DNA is TGTGCCAGCAGTGACTCTTCCCTGGGGACTGAAGCTTTCTTT.

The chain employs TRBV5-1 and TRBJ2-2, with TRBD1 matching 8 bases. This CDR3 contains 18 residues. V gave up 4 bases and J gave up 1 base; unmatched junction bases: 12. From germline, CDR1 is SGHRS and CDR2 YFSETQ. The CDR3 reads CASSPTGRGQRNTGELFF. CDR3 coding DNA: TGCGCCAGCAGCCCAACGGGCAGGGGGCAAAGGAACACCGGGGAGCTGTTTTTT.

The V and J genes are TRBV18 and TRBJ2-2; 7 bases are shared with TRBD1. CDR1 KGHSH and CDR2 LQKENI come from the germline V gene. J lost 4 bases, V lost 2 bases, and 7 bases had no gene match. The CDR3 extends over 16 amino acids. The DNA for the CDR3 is TGTGCCAGCTCACCAAACCAAGGGGGCAGCACCGGGGAGCTGTTTTTT. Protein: CASSPNQGGSTGELFF.

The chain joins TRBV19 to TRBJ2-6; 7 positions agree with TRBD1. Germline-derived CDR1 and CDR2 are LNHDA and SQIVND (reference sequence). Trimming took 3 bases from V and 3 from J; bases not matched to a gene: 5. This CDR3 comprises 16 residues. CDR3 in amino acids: CASSITGAGGANVLTF. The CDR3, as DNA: TGTGCCAGTAGTATCACAGGGGCGGGTGGGGCCAACGTCCTGACTTTC.

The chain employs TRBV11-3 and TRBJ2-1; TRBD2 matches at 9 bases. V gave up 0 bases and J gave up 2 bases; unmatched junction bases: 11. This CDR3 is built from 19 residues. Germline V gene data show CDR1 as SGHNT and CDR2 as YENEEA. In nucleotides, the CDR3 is TGTGCCAGCAGCTTAGACCCTTCGAGGGGCGGGGGGGCCTACAATGAGCAGTTCTTC. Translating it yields CASSLDPSRGGGAYNEQFF.